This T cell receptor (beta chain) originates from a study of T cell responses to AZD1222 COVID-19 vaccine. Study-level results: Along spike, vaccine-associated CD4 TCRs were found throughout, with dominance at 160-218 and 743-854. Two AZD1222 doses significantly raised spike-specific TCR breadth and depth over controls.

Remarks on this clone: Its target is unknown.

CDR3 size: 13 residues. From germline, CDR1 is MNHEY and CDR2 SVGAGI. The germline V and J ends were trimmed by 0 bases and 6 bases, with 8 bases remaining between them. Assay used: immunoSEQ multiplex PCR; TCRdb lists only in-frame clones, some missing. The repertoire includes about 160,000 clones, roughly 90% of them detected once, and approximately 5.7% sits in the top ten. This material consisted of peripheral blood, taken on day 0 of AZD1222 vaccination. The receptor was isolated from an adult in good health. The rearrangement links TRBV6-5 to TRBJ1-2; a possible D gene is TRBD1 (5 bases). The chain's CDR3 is CASSYSGGDGYTF. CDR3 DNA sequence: TGTGCCAGCAGTTACTCGGGGGGTGATGGCTACACCTTC.